The next 13 T cell receptor beta chains were all read from a single sample in a study of blood T cell repertoires in COVID-19 (dated by TCRdb to the early 2020s). Libraries were prepared through the immunoSEQ multiplex PCR assay. TCRdb retrieved this table from immuneACCESS and kept in-frame rearrangements only. Not all clones are present; in checked studies, unresolved V genes account for under half, and no reason is known for the remainder. The sample table records approximately 240,000 clones; roughly 84% of these occur just once. The ten biggest clones cover about 1.5% of the sample. The specimen was peripheral blood. The receptor source for this set is a woman in her 40s who had recovered from COVID-19.

The chain uses TRBV3-1 (or the pseudogene TRBV3-2) and TRBJ2-3; 7 nucleotides agree with TRBD2. After removal of 1 base from V and 13 bases from J, the junction contained 11 bases not matched to a gene. This CDR3 is 14 amino acids long. The germline V gene has CDR1 LGHDT and CDR2 YNNKEL (reference sequence). This CDR3 is CASSQGLGGMKKYF. The CDR3 nucleotides are TGTGCCAGCAGCCAAGGACTGGGGGGGATGAAAAAGTATTTT.

The CDR3 loop reads CASSETGGSYEQYF. The CDR3 DNA follows: TGTGCCAGCAGCGAAACAGGGGGCTCCTACGAGCAGTACTTC. This chain uses TRBV9 with TRBJ2-7; 8 bases map to TRBD1. Unmatched junction bases numbered 2, after V lost 3 bases and J lost 0 bases. Germline V lookup: CDR1 SGDLS, CDR2 YYNGEE. The CDR3 length is 14 residues.

This chain joins TRBV6-5 and TRBJ1-2, with TRBD1 as a possible D gene (6 bases). The germline CDR1 and CDR2 sequences are MNHEY and SVGAGI. V dropped 4 bases and J dropped 4 bases, with 19 bases sitting between them. The CDR3 spans 16 residues. The CDR3 DNA sequence: TGTGCCAGCAGTTCTCCAGACAGGTTCATTAGCTATGGCTACACCTTC. This codes for CASSSPDRFISYGYTF.

This clone was observed a handful of times. Other DNA sequences from this sample encode an identical CDR3 as well. J is TRBJ1-2 and V is TRBV5-6; the D gene is possibly TRBD1 (6 bases). The ends were cut back, 5 bases at V and 5 bases at J, with 19 bases in the middle. From germline, CDR1 is SGHDT and CDR2 YYEEEE. The length of the CDR3 is 15 residues. This chain's CDR3 is CASSITGGGGYGYTF. The CDR3 nucleotides read TGTGCCAGCAGTATTACCGGGGGCGGGGGATATGGCTACACCTTC.

This clone was counted a few times. The V gene is TRBV19, the J gene TRBJ2-3; D possibly corresponds to TRBD2 (6 bases). Germline CDR1 is LNHDA and CDR2 is SQIVND (reference sequence). This CDR3 spans 15 amino acids. V lost 1 base to trimming and J lost 4 bases, with 12 bases between them. The CDR3 sequence is CASSIGGTSSDTQYF. In DNA form, the CDR3 reads TGTGCCAGTAGTATAGGGGGGACTTCCTCAGATACGCAGTATTTT.

The V call is TRBV10-3, the J call TRBJ1-6; TRBD1 matches 8 bases. The CDR3 totals 13 residues. Germline V lookup: CDR1 ENHRY, CDR2 SYGVKD. With 8 bases clipped from V and 8 bases from J, the junction kept 5 bases outside the gene matches. The CDR3 sequence: CAIGQGGDSPLHF. The CDR3, as DNA: TGTGCCATCGGACAGGGTGGTGATTCACCCCTCCACTTT.

The chain has TRBV3-1 (or the pseudogene TRBV3-2) and TRBJ2-3; 7 bases align to TRBD2. CDR1 and CDR2 (germline): LGHDT, YNNKEL (reference sequence). With 4 bases clipped from V and 2 bases from J, the junction kept 12 bases outside the gene matches. The CDR3 loop spans 17 amino acids. CDR3 nucleotides: TGTGCCAGCAGCCCGGGTTGGGGGGGGACCATCACAGATACGCAGTATTTT. This sequence encodes CASSPGWGGTITDTQYF.

The chain employs TRBV30 and TRBJ1-1, with TRBD1 matching over 7 bases. The V gene's germline CDR1 is GTSNPN and CDR2 SVGIG (reference sequence). Unmatched junction bases numbered 9, after V lost 8 bases and J lost 0 bases. The CDR3 sequence is 14 residues long. CDR3 amino acids: CAQQGLHMNTEAFF. The CDR3 bases are TGTGCCCAACAGGGGCTACACATGAACACTGAAGCTTTCTTT.

The chain uses TRBV7-2 and TRBJ1-6, with 8 positions matching TRBD1. Germline V lookup: CDR1 SGHTA, CDR2 FQGNSA. V shed 2 bases, J shed 8 bases, and the junction held 2 bases outside the gene matches. The CDR3 loop spans 14 amino acids. The chain's CDR3 is CASSLMTGDSPLHF. The CDR3 DNA reads as TGTGCCAGCAGCTTAATGACAGGGGATTCACCCCTCCACTTT.

V is TRBV6-2 or TRBV6-3 and J is TRBJ1-1, with unresolved D. This CDR3 has 13 amino acids. V was clipped by 2 bases and J by 5 bases, with 9 bases between them. Per the germline V gene, CDR1 is MNHEY and CDR2 is SVGEGT. CDR3 DNA: TGTGCCAGCAGTTACGGTCCAGGTACTGAAGCTTTCTTT. Its translation is CASSYGPGTEAFF.

The chain has TRBV19 and TRBJ2-5, with TRBD1 matching 7 bases. This CDR3 has 13 residues. Per germline, CDR1 LNHDA and CDR2 SQIVND (reference sequence). The junction had 3 bases not matched to a gene; V was cut back by 6 bases and J by 2 bases. This CDR3 is CASSGQDQETQYF. CDR3 DNA sequence: TGTGCCAGTAGCGGACAGGATCAAGAGACCCAGTACTTC.

This chain connects TRBV6-1 to TRBJ2-3; weak D call: TRBD2 (5 bases). Trimming pared 2 bases from V and 6 bases from J, leaving 18 bases between. This CDR3 comprises 16 residues. CDR1 is MNHNS and CDR2 is SASEGT in the germline V gene. CDR3 amino acids: CASSEFSSLTGDTQYF. Here the CDR3 DNA reads TGTGCCAGCAGTGAATTCAGCAGTTTAACGGGGGATACGCAGTATTTT.

The chain employs TRBV19 and TRBJ1-2, with D perhaps TRBD1 (5 bases). This CDR3 is 15 amino acids long. Germline lookup yields CDR1 LNHDA and CDR2 SQIVND (reference sequence). The ends were cut back, 5 bases at V and 3 bases at J, with 16 bases in the middle. CDR3 sequence: CASSSRRGPHYGYTF. The CDR3 DNA reads as TGTGCCAGTAGTTCGCGTAGGGGTCCTCACTATGGCTACACCTTC.